A selection of T cell receptor beta chains follows, all from one sample in a study of T cells in Graves' hyperthyroidism and ophthalmopathy. TCRdb fed the multiplex PCR reads into MiXCR, producing one record per CDR3 protein. The sample lists around 400,000 distinct CDR3 sequences, roughly 25% occurring once. Material: blood. These receptors came from a man over 45 with Graves' hyperthyroidism. CDR3s include the opening cysteine and the closing phenylalanine or tryptophan. A D gene is named only where the DNA matches it firmly. The size of a clone is reported for some rows only, either as once, few or many, or as a class for expanded clones.

D gene,J gene,CDR3 length,V gene,clone size,CDR3 protein,CDR3 DNA
-,TRBJ2-1,14,TRBV7-9,many,CASSFRSRLNEQFF,TGTGCCAGCAGCTTTCGTTCACGGCTCAATGAGCAGTTCTTC
TRBD1,TRBJ2-7,16,TRBV14,-,CASSQFTGTGKDEQYF,TGTGCCAGCAGCCAATTTACCGGGACAGGGAAGGATGAGCAGTACTTC
-,TRBJ2-7,12,TRBV7-9,-,CASTWGTYEQYF,TGTGCCAGCACGTGGGGCACCTACGAGCAGTACTTC
TRBD1,TRBJ2-7,14,TRBV7-9,many,CASIRTGSTYEQYF,TGTGCCAGCATCCGGACAGGCAGCACCTACGAGCAGTACTTC
TRBD1,TRBJ2-7,13,TRBV2,-,CASSRQGLNEQYF,TGTGCCAGCAGCCGACAGGGGCTTAACGAGCAGTACTTC
TRBD1,TRBJ2-5,18,TRBV28,many,CASQVGQGAVRGQETQYF,TGTGCCAGCCAAGTTGGACAGGGGGCTGTGCGGGGGCAAGAGACCCAGTACTTC
TRBD1,TRBJ1-5,17,TRBV6-1,many,CASSDPTGAITNQPQHF,TGTGCCAGCAGTGACCCGACAGGGGCGATAACCAATCAGCCCCAGCATTTT
-,TRBJ2-7,15,TRBV4-1,-,CASSQDYVPSYEQYF,TGCGCCAGCAGCCAAGATTACGTCCCGTCCTACGAGCAGTACTTC
TRBD1,TRBJ2-3,14,TRBV11-2,many,CASRQGRNTDTQYF,TGTGCCAGCAGACAGGGGCGAAACACAGATACGCAGTATTTT
-,TRBJ2-1,13,TRBV6-1,few,CASKRGGGNEQFF,TGTGCCAGCAAAAGAGGAGGGGGTAATGAGCAGTTCTTC
-,TRBJ2-5,11,TRBV28,many,CASTDQETQYF,TGTGCCAGCACGGACCAAGAGACCCAGTACTTC
-,TRBJ2-1,13,TRBV6-1,many,CASDPSSYNEQFF,TGTGCCAGCGACCCAAGCTCCTACAATGAGCAGTTCTTC
-,TRBJ2-3,13,TRBV19,few,CASTGGWADTQYF,TGTGCCAGTACCGGTGGTTGGGCAGATACGCAGTATTTT